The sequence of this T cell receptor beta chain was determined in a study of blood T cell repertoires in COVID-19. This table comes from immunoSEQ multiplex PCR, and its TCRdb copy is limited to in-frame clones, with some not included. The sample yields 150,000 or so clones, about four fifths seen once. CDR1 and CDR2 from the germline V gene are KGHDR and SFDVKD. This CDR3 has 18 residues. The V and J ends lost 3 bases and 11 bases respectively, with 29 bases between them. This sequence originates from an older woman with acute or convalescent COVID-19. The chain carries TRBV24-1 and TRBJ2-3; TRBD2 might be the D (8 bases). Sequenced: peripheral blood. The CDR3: CATSDPWVGTSGQGEQYF. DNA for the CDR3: TGTGCCACCAGTGATCCTTGGGTGGGCACTAGCGGCCAGGGGGAGCAGTATTTT.